This entry describes one TCR beta chain. The sample holds a few counts of this clonotype. What this receptor recognizes is not known. Per-base quality was not reported, and no clone a single base away is much larger than it. The source of the sample is a study of T cells in Graves' hyperthyroidism and ophthalmopathy (dated by TCRdb to between 2018 and 2020). Study-wide context: Peripheral blood samples were taken at initial diagnosis, before any treatment was given. To identify distinguishing TCR V-J signatures, a discovery cohort of 90 to 100 patients was used, comprising 43 with Graves' ophthalmopathy and around 57 with stable Graves' hyperthyroidism. Prospective prediction of ophthalmopathy was tested in an independent validation cohort of some 20 hyperthyroidism patients and roughly 16 patients who later progressed to ophthalmopathy. The 95 to 100 discovery patients were randomly divided into training and test sets at a 7:3 ratio. In six Graves' hyperthyroidism patients, the study also compared T-cell repertoires from thyroid tissue with T-cell repertoires from blood. Following sampling, methimazole starting at 30 mg daily was given to hyperthyroidism patients, and high-dose intravenous methylprednisolone was given to ophthalmopathy patients. The paper describes TCR Vbeta CDR3 sequencing of 140 or so peripheral blood samples, made up of roughly 45 ophthalmopathy patients, roughly 75 hyperthyroidism patients and 17 progressor patients.

Ophthalmopathy patients had moderately to severely active disease, Clinical Activity Score of at least 3, NOSPECS grade of at least 4, and duration under 3 months. Patients with uncontrolled infections, other autoimmune diseases, pregnancy or lactation were excluded. Clinical symptoms, serum thyroxine and TRAb, thyroid ultrasound, and orbital computed tomography formed the basis for the diagnoses. Ficoll-Paque density gradient centrifugation was used to isolate PBMCs from approximately 11 ml of fresh peripheral blood. Trizol reagent was used to extract total RNA, and RNA quality was then checked on an Agilent 2100 Bioanalyzer. The TCR beta CDR3 regions were amplified from RNA transcripts. For the first round of RT-PCR on the TCR CDR3, the HTBI primer set was used together with the Qiagen OneStep RT-PCR kit. Libraries were constructed in a second round of multiplex PCR, after which size selection and purification were carried out. Libraries were sequenced paired-end with 100 bp reads on an Illumina HiSeq2000. The paper's processing steps were these. SOAPnuke was used to process the raw data, with reads discarded if the reads contained adapters or uncalled bases, had a mean Phred below 15, or lacked an exact constant-primer or identifier match. COPE v1.2.5 was used to merge the high-quality paired reads, and each unique nucleotide sequence was defined as a clonotype. Clonotypes were aligned to IMGT TRBV, TRBD and TRBJ reference segments using MiTCR v1.1. Only V-J combinations with frequency above 0.0001, covering about 99% of repertoires, were analysed. A TCS score was defined as the ratio between F50 (clonal expansion) and ExV (chaos), using BLOSUM62-based TCRdist between CDR3 peptides within each V-J. Welch's t-statistics and random forest reduced around 510 V-J features to 13, which were used in a naive Bayes classifier (R e1071). TCRdb reworked the public reads: Q25 trimming with fastp, MiXCR clone assembly, productive beta chains retained. Each record represents a unique CDR3 protein, reported with the most common genes and DNA among its rows. These V and J calls originate from TCRdb's pipeline instead of the authors' own analysis. The sample includes around 600,000 distinct CDR3 sequences, with 14% observed a single time. Of the sample, 12% falls within the top ten clones.

What the authors observed across the whole study: In validation, progression to ophthalmopathy was predicted by the model with approximately 67% sensitivity and around 75% specificity, a median of roughly six months before onset. A 13 V-J signature model separated ophthalmopathy from stable hyperthyroidism, with around 91% sensitivity and 81.08% specificity in cross-validation and 80%/75% in testing. Most expanded thyroid clonotypes (frequency above 0.001) were also found in blood, which suggests that blood repertoires may mirror thyroid immune responses. Sample size was not statistically predetermined, and blinding of investigators to group allocation was not performed.

For CDR1 and CDR2, the germline V gene (reference sequence) lists SEHNR and FQNEAQ. The CDR3 covers 16 residues, taking in both the cysteine and the phenylalanine. Only the CDR3 portion is preserved as DNA: 48 bases, with reading frame beginning at the first base. V loses 5 bases of germline sequence and J loses 5 bases, and the interval between the two ends is 21 bases. The sequence is built from TRBV7-9 and TRBJ1-1; the D region possibly corresponds to TRBD1 (6 bases align). The sequence was collected from a woman aged 50 to 60 with Graves' ophthalmopathy. Material: blood. The CDR3: CASSLLPGHQLTEAFF. The DNA is as follows: TGTGCCAGCAGCCTATTACCGGGACACCAGTTGACTGAAGCTTTCTTT.